The rows below give T cell receptor beta chains drawn from one sample of a study of blood T cells in healthy people across ages. TCRdb called the 5' RACE reads again in MiXCR, with one record for every CDR3 protein. The sample includes 550,000 to 750,000 distinct CDR3 sequences, over 20% seen only once; the top ten take roughly 3.4%. Sample: blood. All receptors derive from a man between 70 and 80 years old in good health. Each CDR3 is given without its conserved first and last residue. A D gene is named only where the DNA matches it firmly.

cdr3_length j_call v_call d_call cdr3_aa
12 TRBJ2-1 TRBV7-8 . ASSLDGLGDEQF
12 TRBJ1-4 TRBV20-1 . SAAGAATNEKLF
12 TRBJ2-7 TRBV7-9 . ASSLELGTHEQY
12 TRBJ2-5 TRBV20-1 . SAREPTSSETQY
14 TRBJ2-2 TRBV5-1 TRBD1 ASSLGGQGNGGELF
13 TRBJ2-7 TRBV20-1 TRBD2 SARRRLAGEYEQY
12 TRBJ1-1 TRBV6-2/TRBV6-3 . AVGERAMNTEAF
13 TRBJ1-2 TRBV5-1 . ASSLVSTAEYGYT
14 TRBJ2-1 TRBV14 TRBD2 ASSQSRGGRGNEQF
16 TRBJ2-6 TRBV5-1 . ASSLRRDIRSGANVLT
14 TRBJ1-3 TRBV14 . ASSQRHRDSGNTIY
14 TRBJ2-7 TRBV7-6 TRBD2 ASSLQPLGGSYEQY
15 TRBJ1-4 TRBV10-3 . AISEQGKAQANEKLF
13 TRBJ1-5 TRBV2 . ASSSQGESNQPQH
11 . TRBV20-1 . SARPAGYNEQF
12 TRBJ2-7 TRBV29-1 TRBD1 SVNPGTDPYEQY
10 TRBJ1-2 TRBV28 . ASRLGGDGYT
10 TRBJ2-5 TRBV12-3/TRBV12-4 . ASSSVLPWQY
10 TRBJ1-1 TRBV29-1 . SVHTIGTEAF
11 TRBJ2-3 TRBV6-6 TRBD1 ASRGTGPDTQY
13 TRBJ1-5 TRBV20-1 TRBD1 SALLQGAGNQPQH
11 TRBJ2-7 TRBV24-1 TRBD1 ATQDRETDEQY
12 TRBJ1-1 TRBV24-1 TRBD1 ATAGTGGPAEAF
10 TRBJ2-1 TRBV10-3 . AMGSSYNEQF
11 TRBJ2-7 TRBV7-6 . ASSWDRSYEQY
9 TRBJ2-1 TRBV20-1 . SATLRDEQF
12 TRBJ2-7 TRBV12-3/TRBV12-4 . ASSSLEDLLEQY
11 TRBJ2-5 TRBV29-1 . SVAQGSIQGFF
12 . TRBV6-6 TRBD2 ASRRLAGNYEQY
12 TRBJ2-4 TRBV20-1 TRBD2 SAPTSGNKNIQY
13 . TRBV9 TRBD2 ASSVATSGNDEQF
14 TRBJ2-1 TRBV12-5 . ASGLKMEGIDNEQF
15 TRBJ2-1 TRBV3-1 . ASSQEAPGRGYNEQF
12 . TRBV6-5 . ASSYTSVTYEQY
11 TRBJ1-1 TRBV30 . AWSADGNAEAF
12 TRBJ2-5 TRBV6-1 TRBD1 ASRFGDSQETQY
11 TRBJ2-5 TRBV13 TRBD1 ASSSQGKETQY
10 TRBJ2-5 TRBV7-6 . ASSGWQETQY
13 TRBJ2-3 TRBV3-1 TRBD2 ASSSAGGPPDTQY
14 TRBJ2-5 TRBV10-3 TRBD1 ASSDGNRDREETQY
11 TRBJ1-5 TRBV30 . AWTTGNNQPQH
13 TRBJ1-3 TRBV7-2 . ASSFRGGAGNTIY
13 TRBJ2-1 TRBV29-1 . SVPGEGLSYNEQF
13 TRBJ1-6 TRBV27 . ASSPNRSYNSPLH